This TCR beta chain was found in a study of T cells in narcolepsy. The study, taken as a whole, reports: HCRT-specific and TRIB2-specific autoreactive clonotypes appeared among same-patient CSF and blood CD4+ clonotypes.

For this clone: Antigen specificity is unknown.

The method was immunoSEQ multiplex PCR; TCRdb's version includes in-frame clones alone and lacks a portion of them. The profile covers around 30,000 clones, with around 84% appearing a single time and about 2.5% taken by the ten largest. CDR3 length equals 16 residues. CDR1 is SGDLS, CDR2 YYNGEE, per germline. V lost 0 bases and J lost 0, with 11 bases in between. Sequenced sample: memory (CD45RA-) CD4+ T cells from blood. The rearrangement uses TRBV9 and TRBJ2-3; D might be TRBD1 or TRBD2, each matching 5 bases. This TCR came from a human donor in good health. CDR3 amino acids: CASSVESGRSTDTQYF. CDR3 in DNA: TGTGCCAGCAGCGTAGAGTCGGGACGGAGCACAGATACGCAGTATTTT.